This T cell receptor (beta chain) was captured by sequencing in a study of response to subunit inactivated influenza vaccine. Each CDR3 protein gets one entry after TCRdb re-called the RT-PCR reads with MiXCR. The sample yields roughly 650,000 distinct CDR3 sequences, about 15% seen once. The V end was cut by 5 bases, the J end by 1 base, with 20 bases between. The CDR3 totals 18 residues. Germline V gives CDR1 MNHEY, CDR2 SVGAGI. The sample was PBMCs from blood, taken around 15 days before vaccination. The chain is built from TRBV6-5 and TRBJ2-2; D could derive from TRBD1 or TRBD2 (5 bases each). This clonotype was sampled from a man in his forties or fifties who received an inactivated influenza vaccine. DNA of the CDR3: TGTGCCAGCAGTCACGTCAGGGCTACTCGGGGGAACACCGGGGAGCTGTTTTTT. Protein: CASSHVRATRGNTGELFF.